These 5 T cell receptor beta chains were sequenced from one sample in a study of blood T cell repertoires in COVID-19. The method was immunoSEQ multiplex PCR; TCRdb's version includes in-frame clones alone and lacks a portion of them. The table shows approximately 250,000 clones, with 88% occurring only once. Sequenced sample: peripheral blood. The origin of the receptors is a woman between 65 and 79 years old with COVID-19, enrolled during active disease.

The V and J genes are TRBV28 and TRBJ2-7; 10 bases line up with TRBD1. CDR1 is MDHEN and CDR2 is SYDVKM in the germline V gene. The CDR3 spans 15 residues. V was clipped by 6 bases and J by 1 base; unmatched bases: 6. The chain's CDR3 is CASRDPGQGSYEQYF. CDR3 nucleotides: TGTGCCAGCAGGGACCCGGGACAGGGGTCCTACGAGCAGTACTTC.

CDR3 coding DNA: TGTGCCAGCAGCAAATGGGGCTTCCCCAACCCACCAACTAGCGGGAGGGCACGAGAGACCCAGTACTTC. Encoded protein: CASSKWGFPNPPTSGRARETQYF. This chain links TRBV21-1 with TRBJ2-5; the table names TRBD2, a call not compared with the DNA. TRBV21-1 is designated a pseudogene. CDR3 length: 23 amino acids.

The rearrangement uses TRBV3-1 (or the pseudogene TRBV3-2) and TRBJ2-7; a possible D gene is TRBD1 (5 bases). The CDR3 spans 14 residues. Trimming cost V 4 bases and J 1 base, with 11 bases left between them. The germline gives CDR1 LGHDT, CDR2 YNNKEL (reference sequence). The CDR3: CASSLKRQSYEQYF. The CDR3 DNA follows: TGTGCCAGCAGCCTCAAGCGACAGTCCTACGAGCAGTACTTC.

The chain combines TRBV6-5 with TRBJ1-3, with TRBD1 matching 11 bases. This CDR3 has 14 residues. Germline V lookup: CDR1 MNHEY, CDR2 SVGAGI. V gave up 6 bases and J gave up 2 bases; unmatched junction bases: 0. The CDR3 DNA is TGTGCCAGCAGGGGACAGGGGGCTGGAAACACCATATATTTT. Translation gives CASRGQGAGNTIYF.

In DNA, the CDR3 is TGCGCCAGCAGCGGGGTCGGGGGAGACACCGGGGAGCTGTTTTTT. Its translation: CASSGVGGDTGELFF. The V gene is TRBV5-1, the J gene TRBJ2-2; D perhaps matches TRBD2 (6 bases). Per the germline V gene, CDR1 is SGHRS and CDR2 is YFSETQ. Trimming removed 4 bases at V and 3 bases at J, with 13 bases between. CDR3 length equals 15 residues.